This T cell receptor beta chain derives from a study of tumor and adjacent non-tumor tissue in lung cancer. Study-level information: Some 3.9 million productive TCRbeta reads were obtained per sample on average. Study-wide findings and caveats: Tumor repertoires had a smaller top 100 clone share than normal lung. Compared with tumor, normal lung showed significantly lower TCR diversity.

This sample's RNA came from whole unsorted tissue. Between August and November 2014, newly diagnosed, chemotherapy-naive lung cancer patients underwent thoracic surgery in China. Three rounds of nested PCR, following a modified ARM-PCR protocol, produced the TCRbeta library. TCRdb re-derived calls from the multiplex PCR reads in MiXCR, one entry per CDR3 protein. The table has roughly 81,000 distinct CDR3 sequences, roughly 75% seen once. Per the germline V gene, CDR1 is MDHEN and CDR2 is SYDVKM. This CDR3 contains 16 residues. With 2 bases removed from V and 3 bases from J, the gap between germline ends came to 13 bases. This clonotype is medium-sized within its sample. Its cognate antigen is unknown.

The chain recombines TRBV28 with TRBJ1-4; weak D call: TRBD1 (6 bases). The receptor comes from a woman aged 70-85 years with non-small cell lung cancer. The sequencing sample was made of lung tumor tissue. For the CDR3, the DNA is TGTGCCAGCAGTTTACGGGGGGCGTTGGCTAATGAAAAACTGTTTTTT. Its translation: CASSLRGALANEKLFF.